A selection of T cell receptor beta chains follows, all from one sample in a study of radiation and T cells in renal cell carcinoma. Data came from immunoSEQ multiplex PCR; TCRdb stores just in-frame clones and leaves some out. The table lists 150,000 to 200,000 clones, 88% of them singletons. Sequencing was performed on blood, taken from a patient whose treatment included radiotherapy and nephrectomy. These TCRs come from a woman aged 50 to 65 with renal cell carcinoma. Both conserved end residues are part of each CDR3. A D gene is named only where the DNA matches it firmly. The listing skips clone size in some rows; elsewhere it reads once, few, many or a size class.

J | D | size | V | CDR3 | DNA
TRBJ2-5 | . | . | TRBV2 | CASNWDLQETQYF | TGTGCCAGCAATTGGGACCTACAAGAGACCCAGTACTTC
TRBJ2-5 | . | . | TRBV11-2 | CASSLEPFVSETQYF | TGTGCCAGCAGCTTAGAGCCTTTTGTTTCGGAGACCCAGTACTTC
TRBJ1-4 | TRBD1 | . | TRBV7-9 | CASSYTQGGNEKLFF | TGTGCCAGCAGTTATACACAGGGGGGGAATGAAAAACTGTTTTTT
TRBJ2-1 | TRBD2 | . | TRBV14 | CASSQTSGGALGNEQFF | TGTGCCAGCAGCCAAACTAGCGGGGGGGCTCTGGGTAATGAGCAGTTCTTC
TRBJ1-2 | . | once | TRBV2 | CASSGAGPNYGYTF | TGTGCCAGCAGTGGCGCCGGGCCCAACTATGGCTACACCTTC
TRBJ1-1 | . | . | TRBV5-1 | CASSLGSSLGLRTEAFF | TGCGCCAGCAGCTTGGGTTCTTCATTGGGGTTGCGGACTGAAGCTTTCTTT
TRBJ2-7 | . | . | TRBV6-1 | CASSSEGGGEQYF | TGTGCCAGCAGTTCGGAAGGAGGGGGCGAGCAGTACTTC
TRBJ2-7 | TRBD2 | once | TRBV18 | CASSLKAGGPGEQYF | TGTGCCAGCTCACTGAAAGCGGGGGGGCCTGGAGAGCAGTACTTC
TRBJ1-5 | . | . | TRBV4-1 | CASSPIDRLKKPQHF | TGCGCCAGCAGCCCGATCGACAGGCTCAAGAAGCCCCAGCATTTT
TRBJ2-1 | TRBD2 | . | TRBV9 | CASSVAASGGSYEQFF | TGTGCCAGCAGCGTAGCCGCTAGCGGGGGGAGTTATGAGCAGTTCTTC
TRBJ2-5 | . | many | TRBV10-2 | CASSERWETQYF | TGCGCCAGCAGTGAACGGTGGGAGACCCAGTACTTC